What follows describes a single T cell receptor (beta chain). This receptor's antigen is unknown. The input lacks base qualities; no much larger clone sits a single base away. The cohort was made up of approximately 670 healthy bone marrow donors. Cohort members were all nominally healthy when sampled, although unrecorded immune exposures were likely present. The donor was CMV seronegative and was included in the group of about 350 seronegative cohort members. Every donor gave a peripheral blood sample, and the peripheral blood mononuclear cells from that sample were used for TCR beta sequencing. Genomic DNA was extracted from the blood cell samples with the Qiagen DNeasy Blood Extraction Kit. This specimen comes from a study of cytomegalovirus exposure and HLA in healthy donors (dated by TCRdb to about 2017). About the study as a whole: According to an earlier analysis of 587 of the donors, about 179 million T cells yielded 117 million unique TCR beta sequences and 276 Gb of sequence data. About 330 gigabases of sequencing data and 91 million or so unique TCR sequences made up an early release that covered several hundred HLA-typed donors. Of the roughly 390 genotyped donors, 80% to 90% were placed in the genetic ancestry cluster associated with self-reported Caucasian donors. The study aimed to test whether cataloging public T cell receptors could reveal signatures of past pathogen exposure. The T cell repertoires of 670 or so subjects were profiled by immunosequencing and related to cytomegalovirus serostatus. Besides the first cohort of roughly 640 subjects, a separate validation cohort made up of roughly 120 different subjects was used. To predict cytomegalovirus infection status, the study brought together high-throughput TCR immunosequencing, statistical association of individual TCRs with disease status, and machine learning. A later analysis re-examined previously published TCR beta repertoires from about 700 donors and added high-resolution HLA genotyping to investigate patterns of TCR occurrence. Rather than using new phenotypic data, the later analysis identified candidate immune exposures from TCR beta sequences and from how often those sequences occurred across donors. In an earlier analysis of several hundred of the donors, high-throughput TCR beta sequencing was used to judge whether each TCR beta V gene segment behaved as functional or pseudogenic. Donor age, sex, ethnicity and CMV serostatus were compiled together with the repertoire data. In a later genetic analysis, genome-wide SNP genotypes for about 65% of the roughly 700 donors were used, and that subset was treated as a discovery cohort. Every discovery cohort repertoire had been produced on one sequencing platform. HLA typing included class I and class II loci at four-digit resolution. Typing coverage varied by locus: roughly 629-640 donors for A, B, C, DRB1 and DQB1; roughly 560 for DQA1; more than 600 for DPA1; approximately 470 for DPB1. Five DR-DQ haplotypes were handled as single units for association and clustering, since linkage in the cohort was strong. Among some 400 genotyped donors of the cohort, an average of roughly 230,000 unique TCR beta nucleotide sequences was sequenced per donor, of which 15% to 20% were non-productive. Broad study findings and their caveats: In an earlier analysis of 587 of the donors, most TCR beta V segments were observed in productive rearrangements about 87% or about 30% of the time, broadly matching IMGT annotations. In a later analysis, TCR association rates were found to vary across HLA loci, with the most associated TCRs seen for DRB1 alleles and the fewest for HLA-C alleles. In a later analysis, most CMV-associated TCR beta chains were found to appear HLA-restricted, with HLA associations seemingly driven largely by CMV exposure. A group of highly shared sequence variants was considered likely to be a technical artifact of the sequencing pipeline. Because HLA typing was unavailable for some donors at each locus, only the typed subset was used in association tests. In a later analysis, over 15,000 TCR beta sequences were associated with specific HLA alleles at a false discovery rate of 0.05. For the cohort, immune exposure information was limited to CMV serostatus. In vitro tests confirmed that a few of the cytomegalovirus-associated TCR beta chains recognize cytomegalovirus antigens. Seventeen rarely observed V segments, including chromosome 9 orphons, were excluded from the earlier analysis of about 600 of the donors because counts were too low. Most TCR sequences were seen in very few donors, while some public TCRs were found in many individuals. The authors suggested that the approach could potentially be extended to other disease states and immunological phenotypes. In a later genetic analysis, a missense DCLRE1C variant was associated with V-gene and J-gene trimming of TCR beta chains, and the association was replicated in an independent cohort. In both the original and validation cohorts, the classifier was reported to diagnose cytomegalovirus status with high specificity and sensitivity. Linkage disequilibrium might explain the correlated functional status among segregating V segments, but an unknown experimental factor could not be excluded. Roughly uniform sequencing depth across donors was assumed in presence/absence analyses, although this assumption may not hold. In the study, 150 to 200 TCR beta chains were listed as associated with cytomegalovirus. Compared with the roughly 600-donor mean, donors in an Asian-associated ancestry cluster had fewer N-insertions in productive TCRs, according to a later genetic analysis. Only TCR beta chains were sequenced in this cohort, and the absence of alpha or paired-chain data limited detectable features. A further reported finding was that TCR beta sequences accurately predicted the HLA-A and HLA-B alleles for most subjects in the first cohort. The 87-base-pair reads could not distinguish some IMGT-functional V segments, including TRBV6-2 and TRBV6-3, so those segments were excluded. A later analysis reported that several top co-occurrence clusters appeared linked to parvovirus B19, influenza, CMV and Epstein-Barr virus. A later analysis found that HLA-associated TCR beta chains were more clonally expanded and had lower generation probabilities than equally common non-associated chains. Strong co-occurrence of HLA alleles, especially DR and DQ, made assigning TCR associations to individual alleles difficult.

The library came from the immunoSEQ multiplex PCR assay. A mixture of 60 forward primers for TCR Vbeta segments and 13 reverse primers for TCR Jbeta segments was used in the multiplex PCR. The CDR3 region of rearranged TCR beta genes was amplified from genomic DNA with a multiplex PCR assay. The amplified TCR beta libraries were sequenced on the Illumina HiSeq System as 87-base-pair reads. The original methods were these. In a later analysis, some 80 million unique TCR beta chains were counted across the approximately 640 repertoires, and approximately 11 million of these chains were shared by at least two donors. Raw reads were error-corrected and collapsed into unique sequences with a nearest-neighbor algorithm that merged closely related sequences to remove PCR and sequencing errors. To assign V, D and J gene segments, CDR3 sequences were aligned to IMGT reference sequences. For a sequence to be retained, at least a six-nucleotide match to both a V gene segment and a J gene segment was required. Rearrangements were classified as productive when the CDR3 lacked stop codons and remained in frame with V and J, and all other rearrangements were classified as non-productive. Following IMGT convention, CDR3 was defined as the stretch from the second conserved V-encoded cysteine up to the conserved J-encoded phenylalanine. Sequences without an unambiguous match to a single V gene segment were excluded from the earlier analysis of several hundred of the donors. In an earlier analysis of a few hundred of the donors, V segments were called functional above 56.7% productive rearrangements and were called segregating when the between-donor standard deviation exceeded 5%. A statistical classification framework was built to diagnose cytomegalovirus status from the catalog of TCR beta chain sequences. In a later analysis, TCR nucleotide sequences were compared against IMGT/GENE-DB human TR gene sequences so that V and J genes could be assigned. In a later analysis, CDR3 sequences and most-parsimonious VDJ recombination scenarios were assigned using the TCRdist pipeline. In a later analysis, each TCR beta chain was defined by its CDR3 amino acid sequence together with its V-gene family, and reads without a unique V-gene family were excluded. As a way to deal with suspected cross-contamination and a sequencing artifact, a later analysis dropped under 600 nucleotide sequences that were highly shared and had low generation probability. For each public chain, a later analysis derived a clonal expansion index from normalized ranks of inferred template counts within each repertoire. A later analysis computed generation probabilities with a VDJ recombination model fitted to out-of-frame rearrangements, and checked the results against IGoR. A later analysis scored TCR-TCR, TCR-HLA and TCR-CMV co-occurrence with hypergeometric tests, applying a repertoire-size bias correction to TCR pairs. False discovery rates were estimated in a later analysis by permuting HLA or CMV assignments 20 times. In a later analysis, co-occurring TCRs were grouped using DBSCAN, with TCRdist sequence similarity added in when clustering inside HLA-allele-positive subsets. For co-occurrence clustering, repertoires with fewer than 30,000 or more than 120,000 public chains were excluded, along with four to six repertoires with anomalous nucleotide sharing. TCRdb mirrors the immuneACCESS table, restricted to in-frame sequences. Some clones are absent from its copies; in checked studies, under half trace to an unresolved V gene, and the reason for the others is unknown. V and J calls and clone size are given by that table; D and trimming were obtained from the DNA. This sample is represented by some 160,000 clones; roughly 85% of them were singletons. The ten largest make up 0.65% to 0.75% of the sample.

The germline V gene sets CDR1 to SGHTA and CDR2 to FQGNSA. V is shortened by 7 bases, J by 7 bases, and the region joining them spans 17 bases. The CDR3 starts with the cysteine, ends with the phenylalanine, and has 14 residues. The entry retains the CDR3 DNA only, 42 bases that are in frame from base 1. Recombination connected TRBV7-2 to TRBJ2-1, and the D gene may be TRBD1, 5 bases matching. This clonotype was sampled from a middle-aged woman in good health and CMV-seronegative. The sequencing input was PBMCs. The DNA sequence is TGTGCCAGCAACCCGATCGTAAGGGGAAATGAGCAGTTCTTC. Its protein is CASNPIVRGNEQFF.